The T cell receptor beta chain under discussion was sequenced for a study of shared clonotypes between healthy human individuals. Study background: Donors were a couple of women and a few men aged 18 to 49. Researchers assigned three CD4 naive, three CD4 memory, two CD8 naive and one CD8 memory plate to each donor.

Turning to this clone: Its antigen is unknown.

CDR1 is MGHRA and CDR2 is YSYEKL in the germline V gene. The CDR3 sequence is 18 residues long. V trimming: 3 bases; J trimming: 0 bases; junction bases outside the gene matches: 9. Original analysis: Because ImmunoSEQ provided only junction sequences with no quality scores, the filtering differed. Data came from immunoSEQ multiplex PCR; TCRdb stores just in-frame clones and leaves some out. From that table come the V and J calls and clone size; the DNA was used to work out D and trimming. The sample includes 850,000 to 1,200,000 clones, more than 60% of them seen just once. Study observations and caveats: Lower generation probabilities were found for non-shared clonotypes than for those shared by all four donors.

V gene TRBV4-1 combines with J gene TRBJ2-3; 10 nucleotides agree with TRBD1. Sequencing input: memory CD4+ T cells sorted from blood. Described subset: CD45RA-negative fraction. This TCR was recovered from a young man in good health. For the CDR3, the DNA is TGCGCCAGCAGCCATCTAAGGGGGGACAGGGGAAGCACAGATACGCAGTATTTT. Protein sequence: CASSHLRGDRGSTDTQYF.